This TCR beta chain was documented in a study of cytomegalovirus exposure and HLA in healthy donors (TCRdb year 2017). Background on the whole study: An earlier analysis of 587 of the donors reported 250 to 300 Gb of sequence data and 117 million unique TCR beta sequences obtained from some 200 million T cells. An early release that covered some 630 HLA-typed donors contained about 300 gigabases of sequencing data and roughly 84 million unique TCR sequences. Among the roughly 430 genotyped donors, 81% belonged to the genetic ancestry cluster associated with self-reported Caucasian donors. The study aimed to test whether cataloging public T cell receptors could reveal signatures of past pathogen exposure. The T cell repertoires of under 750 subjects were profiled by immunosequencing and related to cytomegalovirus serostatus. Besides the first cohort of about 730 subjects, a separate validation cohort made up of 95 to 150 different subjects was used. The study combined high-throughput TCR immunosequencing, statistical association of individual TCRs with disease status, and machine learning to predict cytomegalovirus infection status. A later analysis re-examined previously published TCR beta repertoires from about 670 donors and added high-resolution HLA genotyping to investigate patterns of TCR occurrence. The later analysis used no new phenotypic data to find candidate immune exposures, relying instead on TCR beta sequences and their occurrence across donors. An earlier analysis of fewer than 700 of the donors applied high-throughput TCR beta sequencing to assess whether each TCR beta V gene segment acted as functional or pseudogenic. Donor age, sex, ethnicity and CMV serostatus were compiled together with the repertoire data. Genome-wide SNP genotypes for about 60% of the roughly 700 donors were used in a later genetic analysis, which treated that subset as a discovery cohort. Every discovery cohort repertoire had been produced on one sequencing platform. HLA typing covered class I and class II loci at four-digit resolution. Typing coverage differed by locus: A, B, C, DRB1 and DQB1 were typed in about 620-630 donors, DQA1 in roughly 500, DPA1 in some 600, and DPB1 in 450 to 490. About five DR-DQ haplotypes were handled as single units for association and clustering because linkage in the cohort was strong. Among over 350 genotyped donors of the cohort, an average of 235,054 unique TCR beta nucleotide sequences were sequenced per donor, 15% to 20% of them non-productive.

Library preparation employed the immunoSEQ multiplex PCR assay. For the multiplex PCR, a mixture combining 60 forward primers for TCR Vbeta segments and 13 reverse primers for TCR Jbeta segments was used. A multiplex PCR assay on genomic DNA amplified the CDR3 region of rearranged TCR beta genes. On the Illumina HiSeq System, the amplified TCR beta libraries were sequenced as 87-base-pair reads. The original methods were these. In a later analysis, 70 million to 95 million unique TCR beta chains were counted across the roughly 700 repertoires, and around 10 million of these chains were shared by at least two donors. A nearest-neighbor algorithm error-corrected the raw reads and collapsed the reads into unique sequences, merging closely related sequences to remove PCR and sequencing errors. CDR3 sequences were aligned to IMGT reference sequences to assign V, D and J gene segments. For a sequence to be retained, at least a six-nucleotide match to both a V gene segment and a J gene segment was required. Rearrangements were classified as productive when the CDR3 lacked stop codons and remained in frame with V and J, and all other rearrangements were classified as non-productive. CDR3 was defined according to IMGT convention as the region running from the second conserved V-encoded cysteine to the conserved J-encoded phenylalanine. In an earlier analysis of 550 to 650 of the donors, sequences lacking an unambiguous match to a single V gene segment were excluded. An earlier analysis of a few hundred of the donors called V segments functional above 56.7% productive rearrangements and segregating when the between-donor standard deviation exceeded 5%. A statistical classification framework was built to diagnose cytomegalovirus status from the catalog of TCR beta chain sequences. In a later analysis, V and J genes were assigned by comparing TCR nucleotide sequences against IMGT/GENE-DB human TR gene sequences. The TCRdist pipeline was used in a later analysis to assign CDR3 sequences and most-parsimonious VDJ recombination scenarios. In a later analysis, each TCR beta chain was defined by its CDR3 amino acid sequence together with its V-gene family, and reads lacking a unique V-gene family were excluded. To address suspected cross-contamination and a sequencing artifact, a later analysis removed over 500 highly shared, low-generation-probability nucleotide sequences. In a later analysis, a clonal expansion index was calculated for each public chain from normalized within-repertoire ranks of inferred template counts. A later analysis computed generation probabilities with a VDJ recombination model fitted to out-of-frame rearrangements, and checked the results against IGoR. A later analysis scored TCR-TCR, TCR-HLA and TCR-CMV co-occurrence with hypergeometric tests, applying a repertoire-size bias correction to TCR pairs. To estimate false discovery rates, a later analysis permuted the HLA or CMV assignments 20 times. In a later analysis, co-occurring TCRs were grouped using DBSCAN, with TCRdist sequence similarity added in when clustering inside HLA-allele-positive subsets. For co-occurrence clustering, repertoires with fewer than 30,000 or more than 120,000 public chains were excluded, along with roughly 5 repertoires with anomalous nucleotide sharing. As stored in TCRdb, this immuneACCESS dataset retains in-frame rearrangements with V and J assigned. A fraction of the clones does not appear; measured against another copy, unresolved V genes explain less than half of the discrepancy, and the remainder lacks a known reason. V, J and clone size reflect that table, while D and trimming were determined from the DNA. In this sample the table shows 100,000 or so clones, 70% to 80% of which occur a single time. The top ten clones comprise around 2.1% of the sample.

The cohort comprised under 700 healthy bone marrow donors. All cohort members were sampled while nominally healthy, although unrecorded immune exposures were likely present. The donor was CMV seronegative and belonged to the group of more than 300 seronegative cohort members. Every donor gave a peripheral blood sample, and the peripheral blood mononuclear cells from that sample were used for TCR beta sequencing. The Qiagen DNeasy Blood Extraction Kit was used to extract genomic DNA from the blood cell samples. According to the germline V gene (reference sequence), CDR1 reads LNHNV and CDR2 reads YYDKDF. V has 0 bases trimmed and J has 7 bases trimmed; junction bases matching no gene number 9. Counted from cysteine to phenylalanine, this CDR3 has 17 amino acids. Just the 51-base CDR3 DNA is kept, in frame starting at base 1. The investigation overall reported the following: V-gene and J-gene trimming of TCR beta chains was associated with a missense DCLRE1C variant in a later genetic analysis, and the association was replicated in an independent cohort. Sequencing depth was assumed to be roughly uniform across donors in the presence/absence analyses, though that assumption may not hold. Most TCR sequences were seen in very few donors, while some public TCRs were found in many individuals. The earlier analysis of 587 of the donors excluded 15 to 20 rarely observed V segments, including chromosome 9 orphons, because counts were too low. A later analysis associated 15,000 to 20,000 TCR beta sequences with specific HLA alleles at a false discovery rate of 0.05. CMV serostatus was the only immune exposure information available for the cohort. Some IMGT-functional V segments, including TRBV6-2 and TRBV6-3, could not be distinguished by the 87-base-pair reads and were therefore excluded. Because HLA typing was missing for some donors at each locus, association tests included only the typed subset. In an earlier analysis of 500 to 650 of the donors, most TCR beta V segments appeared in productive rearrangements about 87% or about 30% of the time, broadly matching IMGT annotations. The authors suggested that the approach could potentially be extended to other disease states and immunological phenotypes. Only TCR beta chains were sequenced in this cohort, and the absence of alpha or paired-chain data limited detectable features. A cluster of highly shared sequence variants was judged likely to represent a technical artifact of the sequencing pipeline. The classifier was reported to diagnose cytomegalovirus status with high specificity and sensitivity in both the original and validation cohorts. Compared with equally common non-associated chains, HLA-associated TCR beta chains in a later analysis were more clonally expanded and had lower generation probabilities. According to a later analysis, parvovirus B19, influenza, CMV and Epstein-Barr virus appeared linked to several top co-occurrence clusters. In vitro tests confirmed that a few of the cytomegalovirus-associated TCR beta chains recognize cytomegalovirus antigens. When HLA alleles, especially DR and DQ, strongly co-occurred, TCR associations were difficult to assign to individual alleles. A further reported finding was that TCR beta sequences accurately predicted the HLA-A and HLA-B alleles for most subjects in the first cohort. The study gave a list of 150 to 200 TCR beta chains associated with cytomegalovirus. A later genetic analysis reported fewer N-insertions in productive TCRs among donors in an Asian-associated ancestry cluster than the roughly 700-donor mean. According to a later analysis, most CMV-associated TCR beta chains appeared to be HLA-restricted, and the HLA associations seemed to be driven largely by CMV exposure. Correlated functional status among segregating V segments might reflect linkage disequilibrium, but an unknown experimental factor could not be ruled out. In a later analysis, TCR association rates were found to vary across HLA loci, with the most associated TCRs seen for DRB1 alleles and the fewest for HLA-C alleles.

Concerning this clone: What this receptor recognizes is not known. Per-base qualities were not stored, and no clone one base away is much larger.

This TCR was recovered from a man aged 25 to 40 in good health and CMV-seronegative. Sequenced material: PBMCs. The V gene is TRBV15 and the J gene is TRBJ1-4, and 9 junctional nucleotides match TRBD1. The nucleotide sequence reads TGTGCCACCAGCAGAGAGGGGACAGGGTTGAGAAGTGAAAAACTGTTTTTT. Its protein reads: CATSREGTGLRSEKLFF.